This T cell receptor beta chain came from a study of blood T cell repertoires in COVID-19. This CDR3 has 16 residues. Germline assignment: CDR1 LGHNA and CDR2 YNFKEQ. J was trimmed by 1 base and V by 4 bases; bases with no gene match: 3. In the source study's methods: Amplification of reference gene primers was used by the study to estimate nucleated cell counts. Generated by immunoSEQ multiplex PCR, the TCRdb table keeps only in-frame clones and is missing some. The V and J calls and clone size are taken from that table; D and trimming were inferred from the DNA. Of tens of thousands of clones listed, approximately 80% were seen once; the top ten hold roughly 7%.

The TCR comes from a man aged 55 to 70 with acute or convalescent COVID-19. This chain joins TRBV4-2 and TRBJ2-3; TRBD2 aligns across 12 bases. Sequenced sample: peripheral blood. CDR3 in amino acids: CASSPWTSGGTDTQYF. CDR3 coding DNA: TGTGCCAGCAGCCCCTGGACTAGCGGGGGCACAGATACGCAGTATTTT.